The rows below give T cell receptor beta chains drawn from one sample of a study of cytomegalovirus exposure and HLA in healthy donors. Data came from immunoSEQ multiplex PCR; TCRdb stores just in-frame clones and leaves some out. Seen here are approximately 100,000 clones, approximately 94% observed once, and the top ten hold about 1.1%. Sequencing was performed on PBMCs. All receptors come from a woman in her 30s in good health and CMV-seropositive. Each CDR3 is given with its conserved first and last residue. The D gene is left open where the match is weak. The listing skips clone size in some rows; elsewhere it reads once, few, many or a size class.

D gene: TRBD1; CDR3 length: 14; clone size: -; J gene: TRBJ1-5; V gene: TRBV9; CDR3 protein: CASSQGAAGQPQHF; CDR3 DNA: TGTGCCAGCAGCCAGGGGGCTGCAGGTCAGCCCCAGCATTTT
D gene: -; CDR3 length: 14; clone size: -; J gene: TRBJ1-1; V gene: TRBV27; CDR3 protein: CASSATGARTEAFF; CDR3 DNA: TGTGCCAGCAGTGCGACAGGTGCCCGAACTGAAGCTTTCTTT
D gene: -; CDR3 length: 13; clone size: -; J gene: TRBJ2-7; V gene: TRBV5-4; CDR3 protein: CASSQGQSYEQYF; CDR3 DNA: TGTGCCAGCAGCCAAGGACAGTCCTACGAGCAGTACTTC
D gene: TRBD1; CDR3 length: 15; clone size: -; J gene: TRBJ2-3; V gene: TRBV7-2; CDR3 protein: CASSFPGQRADTQYF; CDR3 DNA: TGTGCCAGCAGCTTTCCGGGACAGAGGGCAGATACGCAGTATTTT
D gene: -; CDR3 length: 12; clone size: few; J gene: TRBJ2-7; V gene: TRBV5-1; CDR3 protein: CASSWEGGEQYF; CDR3 DNA: TGCGCCAGCAGCTGGGAGGGGGGAGAGCAGTACTTC
D gene: -; CDR3 length: 14; clone size: -; J gene: TRBJ2-7; V gene: TRBV6-1; CDR3 protein: CASSERWESYEQYF; CDR3 DNA: TGTGCCAGCAGTGAAAGGTGGGAGTCCTACGAGCAGTACTTC
D gene: TRBD1; CDR3 length: 14; clone size: few; J gene: TRBJ2-5; V gene: TRBV7-9; CDR3 protein: CASSSGTDQETQYF; CDR3 DNA: TGTGCCAGCAGCTCTGGGACAGACCAAGAGACCCAGTACTTC
D gene: TRBD2; CDR3 length: 15; clone size: -; J gene: TRBJ2-5; V gene: TRBV4-3; CDR3 protein: CASSQGLADQETQYF; CDR3 DNA: TGCGCCAGCAGCCAAGGTCTAGCGGACCAAGAGACCCAGTACTTC
D gene: -; CDR3 length: 16; clone size: once; J gene: TRBJ2-7; V gene: TRBV18; CDR3 protein: CASSPSGAVSSYEQYF; CDR3 DNA: TGTGCCAGCTCACCGTCAGGAGCGGTCAGCTCCTACGAGCAGTACTTC
D gene: TRBD2; CDR3 length: 17; clone size: -; J gene: TRBJ2-5; V gene: TRBV27; CDR3 protein: CASSLMASGSYRETQYF; CDR3 DNA: TGTGCCAGCAGTTTAATGGCTAGCGGGAGTTATAGGGAGACCCAGTACTTC
D gene: -; CDR3 length: 14; clone size: -; J gene: TRBJ1-4; V gene: TRBV5-1; CDR3 protein: CASSLDREGEKLFF; CDR3 DNA: TGCGCCAGCAGCTTGGACAGGGAGGGAGAAAAACTGTTTTTT
D gene: TRBD1; CDR3 length: 13; clone size: -; J gene: TRBJ2-5; V gene: TRBV7-9; CDR3 protein: CASRQGAPETQYF; CDR3 DNA: TGTGCCAGCAGGCAGGGGGCCCCAGAGACCCAGTACTTC
D gene: TRBD1; CDR3 length: 15; clone size: -; J gene: TRBJ2-7; V gene: TRBV5-1; CDR3 protein: CASSPGTGGIYEQYF; CDR3 DNA: TGCGCCAGCAGCCCCGGGACAGGGGGCATCTACGAGCAGTACTTC
D gene: -; CDR3 length: 13; clone size: -; J gene: TRBJ2-3; V gene: TRBV7-9; CDR3 protein: CASSFRGGDTQYF; CDR3 DNA: TGTGCCAGCAGCTTTAGGGGTGGCGATACGCAGTATTTT
D gene: -; CDR3 length: 15; clone size: once; J gene: TRBJ2-2; V gene: TRBV11-2; CDR3 protein: CASSAWDLNTGELFF; CDR3 DNA: TGTGCCAGCAGCGCCTGGGACTTAAACACCGGGGAGCTGTTTTTT
D gene: TRBD2; CDR3 length: 15; clone size: -; J gene: TRBJ2-7; V gene: TRBV28; CDR3 protein: CASSQTSGVSYEQYF; CDR3 DNA: TGTGCCAGCAGCCAGACTAGCGGGGTCTCCTACGAGCAGTACTTC
D gene: -; CDR3 length: 16; clone size: -; J gene: TRBJ2-3; V gene: TRBV5-6; CDR3 protein: CASSLYRPLQRDTQYF; CDR3 DNA: TGTGCCAGCAGCTTGTATCGCCCTCTCCAGCGGGATACGCAGTATTTT
D gene: -; CDR3 length: 16; clone size: -; J gene: TRBJ1-1; V gene: TRBV4-2; CDR3 protein: CASSQDSRGEDTEAFF; CDR3 DNA: TGTGCCAGCAGCCAAGATTCGCGGGGTGAGGACACTGAAGCTTTCTTT
D gene: TRBD2; CDR3 length: 15; clone size: -; J gene: TRBJ2-3; V gene: TRBV28; CDR3 protein: CASSGLSGILNTQYF; CDR3 DNA: TGTGCCAGCAGTGGTCTAAGCGGGATTCTAAATACGCAGTATTTT
D gene: TRBD2; CDR3 length: 16; clone size: -; J gene: TRBJ2-3; V gene: TRBV19; CDR3 protein: CASSKPGGESTDTQYF; CDR3 DNA: TGTGCCAGTAGTAAGCCCGGGGGGGAGTCCACAGATACGCAGTATTTT
D gene: TRBD1; CDR3 length: 17; clone size: -; J gene: TRBJ2-1; V gene: TRBV7-6; CDR3 protein: CASSPWRTGAGYNEQFF; CDR3 DNA: TGTGCCAGCAGCCCCTGGCGGACAGGGGCAGGCTACAATGAGCAGTTCTTC
D gene: TRBD1; CDR3 length: 15; clone size: -; J gene: TRBJ2-3; V gene: TRBV11-2; CDR3 protein: CASSADRGTTDTQYF; CDR3 DNA: TGTGCCAGCAGCGCCGACAGGGGTACTACAGATACGCAGTATTTT
D gene: -; CDR3 length: 10; clone size: -; J gene: TRBJ1-1; V gene: TRBV30; CDR3 protein: CAWTRGGAFF; CDR3 DNA: TGTGCCTGGACGCGAGGAGGAGCTTTCTTT